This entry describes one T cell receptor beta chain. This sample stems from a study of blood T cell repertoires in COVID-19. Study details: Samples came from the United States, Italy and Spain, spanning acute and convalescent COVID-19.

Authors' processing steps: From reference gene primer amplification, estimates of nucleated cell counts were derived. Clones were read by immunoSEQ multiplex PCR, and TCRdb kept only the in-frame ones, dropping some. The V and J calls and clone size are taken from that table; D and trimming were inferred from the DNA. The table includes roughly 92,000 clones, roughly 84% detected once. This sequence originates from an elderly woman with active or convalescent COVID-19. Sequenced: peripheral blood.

Here the CDR3 reads CASSFSHNEKLFF. DNA for the CDR3: TGTGCCAGCAGCTTTAGTCACAATGAAAAACTGTTTTTT. V and J are TRBV5-6 and TRBJ1-4; D ambiguous. Per germline, CDR1 SGHDT and CDR2 YYEEEE. This CDR3 comprises 13 residues. Trimming removed 2 bases from V and 5 bases from J, with 7 bases in between.